One and the same sample provided the 14 T cell receptor beta chains below, sequenced in a study of response to subunit inactivated influenza vaccine. TCRdb re-analysed the RT-PCR reads in MiXCR, keeping a single row per CDR3 protein. Counted here are around 600,000 distinct CDR3 sequences, approximately 11% occurring once; the ten biggest clones make up roughly 11%. These same data were also listed under a study on T cells expressing NK-cell markers. This second report adds: In generating TCR beta cDNA, 5'RACE template switching with UMIs was used.

The sample in question was PBMCs from blood, obtained on the day of vaccination. These receptor sequences come from a man in his fifties who received an inactivated influenza vaccine.

This clonotype has more than one count but fewer than ten. This chain uses TRBV7-8 with TRBJ2-1, with D maybe TRBD2 (7 bases). The V end was cut by 4 bases, the J end by 10 bases, with 14 bases between. The V gene's germline CDR1 is SGHVS and CDR2 FQNEAQ. This CDR3 is built from 13 residues. CDR3 loop: CASSSRGPREQFF. CDR3 sequence (DNA): TGTGCCAGCAGCTCGCGGGGGCCACGGGAGCAGTTCTTC.

This clonotype occurred a few times. The chain has TRBV12-3 or TRBV12-4 and TRBJ1-4; D remains unclear. The CDR3 consists of 15 residues. V was cut by 1 base and J by 5 bases, with 11 bases left in between. As DNA, the CDR3 is TGTGCCAGCAGTTTAGTTGGAGATACGAATGAAAAACTGTTTTTT. This translates into CASSLVGDTNEKLFF.

The V call is TRBV3-1, the J call TRBJ2-2; D gene ambiguous. Trimming stripped 0 bases from V and 6 bases from J, with 14 bases between. The germline V gene has CDR1 LGHDT and CDR2 YNNKEL (reference sequence). The CDR3 sequence is 16 residues long. The CDR3 DNA reads TGTGCCAGCAGCCAAGATGCTAGAAAAAGTCCCGGGGAGCTGTTTTTT. The encoded protein is CASSQDARKSPGELFF.

The genes are TRBV7-7 and TRBJ2-3; D is perhaps TRBD1 (5 bases). CDR3 length equals 15 residues. With 3 bases removed from V and 2 bases from J, the gap between germline ends came to 12 bases. CDR1 is SSHAT, CDR2 FNYEAQ, per germline (reference sequence). CDR3 DNA sequence: TGTGCCAGCAGCTTGGGGCAACGGAACACAGATACGCAGTATTTT. As protein: CASSLGQRNTDTQYF.

The table lists this clonotype with many counts. V and J are TRBV7-2 and TRBJ1-1, with 7 bases that match TRBD1. The CDR3 spans 17 residues. J lost 3 bases, V lost 3 bases, and 13 bases had no gene match. Looked up from germline, CDR1 is SGHTA and CDR2 is FQGNSA. CDR3 sequence reads: CASSFQPYRGRDTEAFF. CDR3 nucleotides: TGTGCCAGCAGCTTTCAACCCTACAGGGGTAGGGACACTGAAGCTTTCTTT.

This clonotype was picked up a small number of times. This chain uses TRBV29-1 with TRBJ1-2; D remains ambiguous. Trimming removed 2 bases from V and 4 bases from J, with 23 bases in between. The CDR3 runs 17 residues. CDR1 is SQVTM, CDR2 ANQGSEA, per germline. CDR3 loop: CSVESPRQPHGIYGYTF. CDR3 nucleotides: TGCAGCGTTGAATCTCCTAGGCAACCGCACGGGATCTATGGCTACACCTTC.

This clonotype showed up many times. This chain connects TRBV4-1 to TRBJ1-1, with 7 bases fitting TRBD1. V shed 5 bases and J 3 bases; nucleotides not matched to a gene: 3. The CDR3 contains 13 residues. The germline V gene encodes CDR1 MGHRA and CDR2 YSYEKL. The CDR3 here is CASSSDRDTEAFF. In nucleotides, the CDR3 is TGCGCCAGCAGCTCCGACAGGGACACTGAAGCTTTCTTT.

This clonotype has only a few counts. The chain has TRBV20-1 and TRBJ2-7, with 9 positions matching TRBD2. The CDR3 consists of 14 residues. The V segment lost 3 bases and the J segment 2 bases; nucleotides outside the gene matches: 5. Germline lookup yields CDR1 DFQATT and CDR2 SNEGSKA (reference sequence). The CDR3 coding sequence is TGCAGTGCTAGGGGAGTAGCGGGAGCCTACGAGCAGTACTTC. It specifies CSARGVAGAYEQYF.

The gene calls are TRBV6-5 and TRBJ1-3, with a weak D call TRBD1 (6 bases). Deletions cut 0 bases from V and 8 bases from J, with 17 bases between. This CDR3 comprises 16 residues. Germline V gene lookup returns CDR1 MNHEY and CDR2 SVGAGI. The CDR3 DNA is TGTGCCAGCAGTTACTCGATTGAGGGGGGTCGTTACACCATATATTTT. The encoded protein is CASSYSIEGGRYTIYF.

This clonotype was recorded at least ten times. The rearrangement links TRBV12-3 or TRBV12-4 to TRBJ2-1, with TRBD2 matching 13 bases. This CDR3 region has 17 residues. V shed 6 bases, J shed 9 bases, and the junction held 14 bases outside the gene matches. The DNA for the CDR3 is TGTGCCAGCAGCCGACGGACTAGCGGGAGCCGGTGGGGTGAGCAGTTCTTC. Its translation: CASSRRTSGSRWGEQFF.

V is TRBV6-6 and J is TRBJ1-5, with unresolved D. Trimming took off 8 bases at V and 3 bases at J, with 8 bases between the two ends. This CDR3 is 12 amino acids long. CDR1 is MNHNY, CDR2 SVGAGI, per germline (reference sequence). The CDR3 sequence is CASHGVNQPQHF. The CDR3 DNA follows: TGTGCCAGCCACGGGGTCAATCAGCCCCAGCATTTT.

This clonotype was counted only a few times. CDR3 sequence (DNA): TGTGCCAGCAGCTTAGCGCCTGGCCAGGGAGCGCACAATGAGCAGTTCTTC. It yields the protein CASSLAPGQGAHNEQFF. The chain joins TRBV7-9 to TRBJ2-1; D possibly matches TRBD1 or TRBD2 (5 bases each). This CDR3 is 17 amino acids long. The germline CDR1 and CDR2 sequences are SEHNR and FQNEAQ (reference sequence). Trimming cost V 0 bases and J 5 bases, with 17 bases left between them.

This chain joins TRBV4-1 and TRBJ2-6; no clear D. Germline V lookup: CDR1 MGHRA, CDR2 YSYEKL. With 1 base removed from V and 4 bases from J, the gap between germline ends came to 11 bases. The CDR3 length is 16 residues. The CDR3 DNA sequence: TGCGCCAGCAGCCAAGGGATGATGAGAGGGGCCAACGTCCTGACTTTC. Its translation is CASSQGMMRGANVLTF.

In this sample, this clonotype turned up many times. The CDR3, as DNA: TGTGCCAGCAGCTTAGGGGGCATAGCCTACGAGCAGTACTTC. Protein product: CASSLGGIAYEQYF. J is TRBJ2-7 and V is TRBV7-2; TRBD1 might be the D (5 bases). The germline V gene encodes CDR1 SGHTA and CDR2 FQGNSA. The CDR3 is made up of 14 amino acids. V dropped 1 base and J dropped 2 bases, with 9 bases sitting between them.